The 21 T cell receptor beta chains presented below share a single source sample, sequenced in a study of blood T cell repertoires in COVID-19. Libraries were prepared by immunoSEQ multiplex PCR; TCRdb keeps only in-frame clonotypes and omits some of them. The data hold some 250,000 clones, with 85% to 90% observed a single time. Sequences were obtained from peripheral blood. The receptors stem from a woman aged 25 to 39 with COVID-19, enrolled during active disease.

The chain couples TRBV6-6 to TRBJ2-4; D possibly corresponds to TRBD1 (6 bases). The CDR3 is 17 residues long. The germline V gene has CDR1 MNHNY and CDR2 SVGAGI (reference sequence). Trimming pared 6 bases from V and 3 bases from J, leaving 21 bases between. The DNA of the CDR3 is TGTGCCAGCAGGCGACGGGTGGGGGCATGGAGCAAAAACATTCAGTACTTC. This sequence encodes CASRRRVGAWSKNIQYF.

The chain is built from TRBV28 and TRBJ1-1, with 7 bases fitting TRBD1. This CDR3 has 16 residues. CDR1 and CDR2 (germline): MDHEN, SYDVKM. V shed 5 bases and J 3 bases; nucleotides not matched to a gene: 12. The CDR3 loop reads CASSHGQATEYTEAFF. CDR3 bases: TGTGCCAGCAGTCACGGACAGGCGACGGAATACACTGAAGCTTTCTTT.

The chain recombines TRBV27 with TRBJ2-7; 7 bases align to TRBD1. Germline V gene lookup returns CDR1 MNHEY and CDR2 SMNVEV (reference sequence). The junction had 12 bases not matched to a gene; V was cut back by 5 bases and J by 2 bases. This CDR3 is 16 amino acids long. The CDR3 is CASSTRTGAIPYEQYF. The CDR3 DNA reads TGTGCCAGCAGTACCCGGACAGGCGCGATACCCTACGAGCAGTACTTC.

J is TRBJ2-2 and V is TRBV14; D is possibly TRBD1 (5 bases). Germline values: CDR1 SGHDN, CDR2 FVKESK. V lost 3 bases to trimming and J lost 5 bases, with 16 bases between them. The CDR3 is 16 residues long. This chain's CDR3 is CASSHRQGYSTGELFF. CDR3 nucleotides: TGTGCCAGCAGCCACCGCCAGGGCTATTCGACCGGGGAGCTGTTTTTT.

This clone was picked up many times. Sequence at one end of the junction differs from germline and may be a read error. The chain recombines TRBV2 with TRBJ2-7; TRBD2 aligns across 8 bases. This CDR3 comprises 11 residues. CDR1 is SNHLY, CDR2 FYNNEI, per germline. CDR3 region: CASSEDSGAHF. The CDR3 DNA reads TGTGCCAGCAGTGAAGATAGCGGGGCACATTTC.

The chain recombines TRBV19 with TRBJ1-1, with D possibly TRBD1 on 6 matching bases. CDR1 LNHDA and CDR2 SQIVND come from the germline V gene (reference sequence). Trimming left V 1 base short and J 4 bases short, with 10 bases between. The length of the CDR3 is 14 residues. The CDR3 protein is CASSIGLGGTEAFF. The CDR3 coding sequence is TGTGCCAGTAGTATAGGGTTAGGGGGCACTGAAGCTTTCTTT.

This CDR3 is CSASPRATEAFF. CDR3 DNA: TGCAGTGCTAGTCCCAGGGCCACTGAAGCTTTCTTT. This sequence joins TRBV20-1 and TRBJ1-1; D might be TRBD1 (5 bases). Per germline, CDR1 DFQATT and CDR2 SNEGSKA (reference sequence). The CDR3 sequence is 12 residues long. The V end lost 3 bases, the J end lost 4 bases, and 9 bases lay between the germline ends.

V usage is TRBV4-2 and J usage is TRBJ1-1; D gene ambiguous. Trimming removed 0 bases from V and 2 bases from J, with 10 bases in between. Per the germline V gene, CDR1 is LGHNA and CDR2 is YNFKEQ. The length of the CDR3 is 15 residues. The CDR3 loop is CASSQDGGLNTEAFF. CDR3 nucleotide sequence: TGTGCCAGCAGCCAAGATGGCGGCCTCAACACTGAAGCTTTCTTT.

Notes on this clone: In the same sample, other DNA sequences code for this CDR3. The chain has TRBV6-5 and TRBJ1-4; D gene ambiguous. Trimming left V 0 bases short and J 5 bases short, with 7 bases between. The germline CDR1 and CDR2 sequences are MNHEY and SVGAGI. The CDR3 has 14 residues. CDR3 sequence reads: CASSYSGGNEKLFF. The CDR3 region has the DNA TGTGCCAGCAGTTACTCCGGCGGCAATGAAAAACTGTTTTTT.

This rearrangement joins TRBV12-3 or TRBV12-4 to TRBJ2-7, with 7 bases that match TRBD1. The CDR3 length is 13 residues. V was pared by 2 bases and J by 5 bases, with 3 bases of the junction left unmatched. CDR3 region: CASSLRGLDEQYF. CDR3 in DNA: TGTGCCAGCAGTTTAAGGGGGCTGGACGAGCAGTACTTC.

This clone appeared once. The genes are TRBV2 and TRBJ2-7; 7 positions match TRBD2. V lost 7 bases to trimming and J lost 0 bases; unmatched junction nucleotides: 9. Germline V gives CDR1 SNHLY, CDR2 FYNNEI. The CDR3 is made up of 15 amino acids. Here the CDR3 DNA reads TGTGCCAGCAAGGGGAGCGGGGCGAGCTCCTACGAGCAGTACTTC. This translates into CASKGSGASSYEQYF.

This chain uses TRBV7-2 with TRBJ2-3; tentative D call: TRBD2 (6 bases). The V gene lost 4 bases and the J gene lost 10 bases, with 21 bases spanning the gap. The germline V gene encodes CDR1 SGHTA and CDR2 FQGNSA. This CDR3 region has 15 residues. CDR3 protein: CASSSPASALVAQYF. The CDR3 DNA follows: TGTGCCAGCAGCTCCCCGGCTAGCGCCCTGGTCGCGCAGTATTTT.

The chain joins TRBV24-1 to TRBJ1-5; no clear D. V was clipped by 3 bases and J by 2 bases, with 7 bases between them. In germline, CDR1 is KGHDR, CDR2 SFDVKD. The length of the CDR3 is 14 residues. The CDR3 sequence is CATSDPGGNQPQHF. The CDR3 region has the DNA TGTGCCACCAGTGATCCCGGAGGCAATCAGCCCCAGCATTTT.

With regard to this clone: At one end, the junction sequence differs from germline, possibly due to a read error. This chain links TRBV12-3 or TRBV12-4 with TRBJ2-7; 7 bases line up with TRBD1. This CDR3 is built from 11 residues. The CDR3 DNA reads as TGTGCCAGCAGTCAATACCGGGACAGCACCTTC. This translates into CASSQYRDSTF.

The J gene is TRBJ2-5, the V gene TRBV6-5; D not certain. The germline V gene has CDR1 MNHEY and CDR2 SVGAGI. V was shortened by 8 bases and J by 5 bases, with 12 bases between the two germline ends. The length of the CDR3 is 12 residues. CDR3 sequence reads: CASLGERETQYF. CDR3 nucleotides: TGTGCCAGCTTAGGAGAGAGGGAGACCCAGTACTTC.

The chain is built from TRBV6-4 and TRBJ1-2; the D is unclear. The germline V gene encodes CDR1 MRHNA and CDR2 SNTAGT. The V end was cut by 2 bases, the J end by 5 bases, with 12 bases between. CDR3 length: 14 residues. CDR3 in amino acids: CASSDPTRQYGYTF. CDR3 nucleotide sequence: TGTGCCAGCAGTGACCCTACGCGCCAATATGGCTACACCTTC.

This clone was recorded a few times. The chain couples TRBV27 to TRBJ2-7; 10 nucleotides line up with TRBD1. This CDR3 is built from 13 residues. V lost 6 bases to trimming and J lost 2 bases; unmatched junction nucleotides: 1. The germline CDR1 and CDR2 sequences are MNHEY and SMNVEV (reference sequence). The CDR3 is CASSGQGAYEQYF. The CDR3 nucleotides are TGTGCCAGCAGCGGACAGGGGGCCTACGAGCAGTACTTC.

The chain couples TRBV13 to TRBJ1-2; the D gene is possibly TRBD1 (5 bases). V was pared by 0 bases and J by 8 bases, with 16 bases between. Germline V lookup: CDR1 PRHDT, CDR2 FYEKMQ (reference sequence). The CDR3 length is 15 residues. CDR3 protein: CASSLGQAGVGGYTF. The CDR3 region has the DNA TGTGCCAGCAGCTTAGGACAGGCGGGGGTAGGGGGCTACACCTTC.

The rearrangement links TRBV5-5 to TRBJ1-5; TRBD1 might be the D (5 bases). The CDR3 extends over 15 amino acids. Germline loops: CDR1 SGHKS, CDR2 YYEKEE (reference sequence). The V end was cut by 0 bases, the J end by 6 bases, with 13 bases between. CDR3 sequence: CASSLADSQVQPQHF. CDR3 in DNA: TGTGCCAGCAGCTTGGCCGACAGTCAGGTTCAGCCCCAGCATTTT.

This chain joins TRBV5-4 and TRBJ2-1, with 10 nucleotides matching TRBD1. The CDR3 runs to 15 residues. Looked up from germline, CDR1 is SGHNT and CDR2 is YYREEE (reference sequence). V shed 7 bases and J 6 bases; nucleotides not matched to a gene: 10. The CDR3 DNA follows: TGTGCCAGCTACAAAACCGGGACAGGGGCCAATGAGCAGTTCTTC. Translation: CASYKTGTGANEQFF.

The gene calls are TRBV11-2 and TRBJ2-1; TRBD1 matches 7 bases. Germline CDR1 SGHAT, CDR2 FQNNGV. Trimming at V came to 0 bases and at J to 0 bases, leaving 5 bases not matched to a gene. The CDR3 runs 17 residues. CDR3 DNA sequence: TGTGCCAGCAGCTTAGAAAGCAGGGGGAGCTCCTACAATGAGCAGTTCTTC. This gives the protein CASSLESRGSSYNEQFF.